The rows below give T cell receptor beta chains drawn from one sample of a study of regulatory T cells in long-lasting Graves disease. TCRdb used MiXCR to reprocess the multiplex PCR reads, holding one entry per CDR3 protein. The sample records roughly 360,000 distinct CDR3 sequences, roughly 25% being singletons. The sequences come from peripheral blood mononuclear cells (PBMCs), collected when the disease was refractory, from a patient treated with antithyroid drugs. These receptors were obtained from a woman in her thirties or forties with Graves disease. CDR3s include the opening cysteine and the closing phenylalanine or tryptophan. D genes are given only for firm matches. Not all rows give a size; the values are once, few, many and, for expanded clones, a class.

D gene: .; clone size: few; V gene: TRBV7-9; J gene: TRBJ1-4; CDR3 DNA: TGTGCCAGCAGCTTAGGTTCTTCAGAGACTAATGAAAAACTGTTTTTT; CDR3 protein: CASSLGSSETNEKLFF
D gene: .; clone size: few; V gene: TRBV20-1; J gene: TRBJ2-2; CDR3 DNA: TGCAGTGCGATCAGCCCGAACACCGGGGAGCTGTTTTTT; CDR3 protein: CSAISPNTGELFF
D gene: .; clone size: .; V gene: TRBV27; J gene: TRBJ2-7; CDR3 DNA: TGTGCCAGCAGTTTATCACCAGTGGGCCCCGAGCAGTACTTC; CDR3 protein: CASSLSPVGPEQYF
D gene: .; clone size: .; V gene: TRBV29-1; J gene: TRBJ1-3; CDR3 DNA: TGCAGCGTTATGGGGTCGTTAGGGGAAACCATATATTTT; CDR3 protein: CSVMGSLGETIYF
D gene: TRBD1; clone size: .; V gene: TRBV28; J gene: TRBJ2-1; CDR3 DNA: TGTGCCAGCAGTTTCGAAGGGGGACAGGGGGCCTATGAGCAGTTCTTC; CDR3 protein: CASSFEGGQGAYEQFF
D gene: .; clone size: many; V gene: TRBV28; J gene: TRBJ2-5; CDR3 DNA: TGTGCCAGCAGGAGAAGCATGGAGACCCAGTACTTC; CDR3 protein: CASRRSMETQYF
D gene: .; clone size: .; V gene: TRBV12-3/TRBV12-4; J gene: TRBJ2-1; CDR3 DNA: TGTGCCAGCAGACCCACTAGCATCCTCAATGAGCAGTTCTTC; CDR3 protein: CASRPTSILNEQFF
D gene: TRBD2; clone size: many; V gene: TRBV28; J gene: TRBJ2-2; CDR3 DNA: TGTGCCAGCAGAGAAGGACTAGCGAACACCGGGGAGCTGTTTTTT; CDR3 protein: CASREGLANTGELFF
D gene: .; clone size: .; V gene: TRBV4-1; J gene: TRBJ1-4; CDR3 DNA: TGCGCCAGCAGCCTTTACGCGGGGTCAGAGGGAGAAAAACTGTTTTTT; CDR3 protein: CASSLYAGSEGEKLFF
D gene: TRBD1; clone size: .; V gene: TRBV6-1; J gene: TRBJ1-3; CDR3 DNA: TGTGCCAGCAGCTTCAGGGGGCGAGACACCATATATTTT; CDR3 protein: CASSFRGRDTIYF
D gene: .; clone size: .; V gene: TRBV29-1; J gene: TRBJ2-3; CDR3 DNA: TGCAGCGTTGAACTTGCGACTAGGCTTTGGGGCACAGATACGCAGTATTTT; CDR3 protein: CSVELATRLWGTDTQYF
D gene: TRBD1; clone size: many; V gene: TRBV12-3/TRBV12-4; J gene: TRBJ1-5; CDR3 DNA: TGTGCCAGCAGTTTTGCACAGGGGATTCGGCAGCCCCAGCATTTT; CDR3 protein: CASSFAQGIRQPQHF
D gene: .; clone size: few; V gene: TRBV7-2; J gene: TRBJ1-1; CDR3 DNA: TGTGCCAGCAGCTTACGGGTCTCCCGGGGGAACACTGAAGCTTTCTTT; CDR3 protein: CASSLRVSRGNTEAFF
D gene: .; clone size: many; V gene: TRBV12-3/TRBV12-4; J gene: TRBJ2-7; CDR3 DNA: TGTGCCAGCAGCCCGATTGGCGTGGACGAGCAGTACTTC; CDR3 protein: CASSPIGVDEQYF
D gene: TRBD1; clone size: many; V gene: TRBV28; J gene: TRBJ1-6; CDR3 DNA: TGTGCCAGCAGTCCGTACAGGGGGCAGACTTCACCCCTCCACTTT; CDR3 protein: CASSPYRGQTSPLHF
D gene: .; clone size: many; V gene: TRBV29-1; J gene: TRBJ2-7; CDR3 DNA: TGCAGCGTTGAGGCGGACAGTAAGACCTACGAGCAGTACTTC; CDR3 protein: CSVEADSKTYEQYF
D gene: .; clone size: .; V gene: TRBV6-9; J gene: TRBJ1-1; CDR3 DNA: TGTGCCAGCAGTTACCTACGGGACACTGAAGCTTTCTTT; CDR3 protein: CASSYLRDTEAFF
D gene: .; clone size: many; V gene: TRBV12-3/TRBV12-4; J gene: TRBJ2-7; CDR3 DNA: TGTGCCAGCAGTTTAGAGCTCAAACTGAATTACGAGCAGTACTTC; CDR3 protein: CASSLELKLNYEQYF
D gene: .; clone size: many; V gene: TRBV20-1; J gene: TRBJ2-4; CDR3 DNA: TGCAGTGCCCCTCGCTGGAAGAAAAACATTCAGTACTTC; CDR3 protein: CSAPRWKKNIQYF
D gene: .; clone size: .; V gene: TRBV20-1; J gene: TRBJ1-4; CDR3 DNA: TGCAGTGCTTGGGCCCTTGAAAAACTGTTTTTT; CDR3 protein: CSAWALEKLFF
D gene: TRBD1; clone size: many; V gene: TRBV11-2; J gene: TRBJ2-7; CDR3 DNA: TGTGCCAGCAGCCCGTTGTCGGGGACAGGGGCGCCCTACGAGCAGTACTTC; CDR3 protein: CASSPLSGTGAPYEQYF
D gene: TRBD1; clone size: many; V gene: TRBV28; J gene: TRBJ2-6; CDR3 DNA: TGTGCCAGCAGTTTATCGACAGGGGCCTCTGGGGCCAACGTCCTGACTTTC; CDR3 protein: CASSLSTGASGANVLTF
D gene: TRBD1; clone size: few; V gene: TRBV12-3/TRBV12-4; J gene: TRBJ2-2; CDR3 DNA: TGTGCCAGCAGTTTGGGACAGCGGACCGGGGAGCTGTTTTTT; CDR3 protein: CASSLGQRTGELFF
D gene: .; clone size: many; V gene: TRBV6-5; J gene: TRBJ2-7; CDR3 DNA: TGTGCCAGCAGTTACAACAGGGCTTCCTACGAGCAGTACTTC; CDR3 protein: CASSYNRASYEQYF
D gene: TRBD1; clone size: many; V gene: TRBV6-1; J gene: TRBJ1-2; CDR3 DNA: TGTGCCAGCAGTACGCCGGGACAGGGGGAAGGAGGCTACACCTTC; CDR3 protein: CASSTPGQGEGGYTF
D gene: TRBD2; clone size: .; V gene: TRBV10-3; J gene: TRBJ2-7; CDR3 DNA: TGTGCCATCAGTGGACTAGCGGAAAACTACGAGCAGTACTTC; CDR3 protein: CAISGLAENYEQYF
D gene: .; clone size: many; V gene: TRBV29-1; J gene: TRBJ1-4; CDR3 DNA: TGCAGCGTTGCCGGACAGTTTAATGAAAAACTGTTTTTT; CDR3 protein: CSVAGQFNEKLFF
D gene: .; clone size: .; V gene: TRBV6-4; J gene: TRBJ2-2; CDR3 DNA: TGTGCCAGCAGTGACGAGCGGGCGAACACCGGGGAGCTGTTTTTT; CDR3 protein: CASSDERANTGELFF
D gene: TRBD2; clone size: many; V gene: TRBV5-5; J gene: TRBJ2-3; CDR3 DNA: TGTGCCAGCAGCGATGGACTAGGGACGGATACGCAGTATTTT; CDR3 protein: CASSDGLGTDTQYF
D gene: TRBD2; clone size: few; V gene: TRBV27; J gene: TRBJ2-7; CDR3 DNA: TGTGCCAGCCGGCCCCGGGGGGGATTCTCCTACGAGCAGTACTTC; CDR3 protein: CASRPRGGFSYEQYF
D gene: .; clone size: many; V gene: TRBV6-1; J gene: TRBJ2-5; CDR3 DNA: TGTGCCAGCAGTGAGGGGTCCCAATTAAACCAAGAGACCCAGTACTTC; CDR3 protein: CASSEGSQLNQETQYF
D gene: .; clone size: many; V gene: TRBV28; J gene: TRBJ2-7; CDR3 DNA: TGTGCCAGCAGTTTATCCCCGGGCTCAAGCTCCTACGAGCAGTACTTC; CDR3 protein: CASSLSPGSSSYEQYF
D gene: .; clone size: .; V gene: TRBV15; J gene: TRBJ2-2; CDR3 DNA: TGTGCCACCAGCGAGACGCCAGGTGGGGGATGGACCGGGGAGCTGTTTTTT; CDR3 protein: CATSETPGGGWTGELFF
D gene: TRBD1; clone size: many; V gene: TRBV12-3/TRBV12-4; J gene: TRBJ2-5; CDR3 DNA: TGTGCCAGCAGTTCCTTTTCCCCTCCGGACAGGTTCTATGAGACCCAGTACTTC; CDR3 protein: CASSSFSPPDRFYETQYF
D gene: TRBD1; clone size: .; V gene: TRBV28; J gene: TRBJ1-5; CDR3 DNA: TGTGCCAGCAGTCGACATCCTAAGGACAGGGGACACAATCAGCCCCAGCATTTT; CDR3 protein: CASSRHPKDRGHNQPQHF
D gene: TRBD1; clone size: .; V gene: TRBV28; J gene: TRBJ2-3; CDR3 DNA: TGTGCCAGCAGCCCGCCCGGACAGGGGCTTCCAGATACGCAGTATTTT; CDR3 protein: CASSPPGQGLPDTQYF
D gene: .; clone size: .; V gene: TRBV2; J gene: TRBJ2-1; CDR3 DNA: TGTGCCAGCAGTTCTCTAGATATGGTTAATGAGCAGTTCTTC; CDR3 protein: CASSSLDMVNEQFF
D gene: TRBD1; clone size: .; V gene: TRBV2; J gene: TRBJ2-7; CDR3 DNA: TGTGCCAGCAGTGATTGGGACAGGGACGAGCAGTACTTC; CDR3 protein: CASSDWDRDEQYF
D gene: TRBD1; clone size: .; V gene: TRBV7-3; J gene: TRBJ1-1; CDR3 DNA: TGTGCCAGCAGCTTCCCAAAGACAGGGGTGTTCACTGAAGCTTTCTTT; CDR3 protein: CASSFPKTGVFTEAFF
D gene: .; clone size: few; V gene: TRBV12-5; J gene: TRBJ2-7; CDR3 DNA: TGTGCTAGTGGTTTGGGGAGGGGGCGAGAGCAGTACTTC; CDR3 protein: CASGLGRGREQYF
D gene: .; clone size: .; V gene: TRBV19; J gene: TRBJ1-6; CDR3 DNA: TGTGCCAGTAACAGACTGGGCTCCTATAATTCACCCCTCCACTTT; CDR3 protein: CASNRLGSYNSPLHF
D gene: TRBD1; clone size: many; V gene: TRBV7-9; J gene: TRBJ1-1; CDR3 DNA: TGTGCCAGCAGCCCGACAGGGAACGAAGCTTTCTTT; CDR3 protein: CASSPTGNEAFF